These T cell receptor beta chains were read from a single sample in a study of OX40 agonist ivuxolimab in advanced cancers. The data were produced by immunoSEQ multiplex PCR, yet TCRdb's version contains in-frame clones alone and is incomplete. The table records around 30,000 clones, approximately 88% of them present only once. The specimen was CD4+ or CD8+ T cells sorted from blood, collected in a trial of the OX40 agonist ivuxolimab. The source of these receptors is an adult with an advanced solid tumor such as melanoma, head and neck, liver or kidney cancer. The conserved cysteine and the conserved F or W are not part of the CDR3 here. The order of the fields is V gene, D gene, J gene, CDR3 length, clone size, CDR3 protein. D genes are given only for firm matches. Clone size, where shown, is once, few, many, or a class for clones that have expanded.

v_call: TRBV6-1; d_call: NA; j_call: TRBJ2-7; cdr3_length: 12; clone_size: NA; cdr3_aa: ASSPRGGIHEQY
v_call: TRBV6-6; d_call: TRBD1; j_call: TRBJ2-7; cdr3_length: 13; clone_size: NA; cdr3_aa: ASSYSTGGHQVQY
v_call: TRBV9; d_call: NA; j_call: TRBJ1-1; cdr3_length: 11; clone_size: NA; cdr3_aa: ASSVVPNTEAF
v_call: TRBV9; d_call: NA; j_call: TRBJ2-2; cdr3_length: 14; clone_size: NA; cdr3_aa: ASSVGGPFNTGELF
v_call: TRBV28; d_call: NA; j_call: TRBJ2-7; cdr3_length: 11; clone_size: few; cdr3_aa: ASISRPTYEQY
v_call: TRBV21-1; d_call: NA; j_call: TRBJ1-2; cdr3_length: 14; clone_size: once; cdr3_aa: ASSKYWDRVHYGYT
v_call: TRBV19; d_call: TRBD1; j_call: TRBJ2-3; cdr3_length: 13; clone_size: NA; cdr3_aa: ASSIWDRVTDTQY
v_call: TRBV7-9; d_call: TRBD1; j_call: TRBJ2-7; cdr3_length: 13; clone_size: NA; cdr3_aa: ASSPRDRETYEQY
v_call: TRBV5-6; d_call: TRBD1; j_call: TRBJ2-3; cdr3_length: 14; clone_size: few; cdr3_aa: ASSLFGTGGGDTQY
v_call: TRBV7-3; d_call: NA; j_call: TRBJ1-2; cdr3_length: 14; clone_size: NA; cdr3_aa: ASRAVVGRVHYGYT
v_call: TRBV2; d_call: NA; j_call: TRBJ1-5; cdr3_length: 14; clone_size: once; cdr3_aa: ASSEAVATLNQPQH
v_call: TRBV29-1; d_call: NA; j_call: TRBJ2-4; cdr3_length: 9; clone_size: many; cdr3_aa: STREGAIQY
v_call: TRBV6-4; d_call: TRBD2; j_call: TRBJ2-1; cdr3_length: 13; clone_size: NA; cdr3_aa: ASSDSSGGANEQF
v_call: TRBV27; d_call: TRBD1; j_call: TRBJ1-5; cdr3_length: 11; clone_size: NA; cdr3_aa: ASSWTGDQPQH
v_call: TRBV5-1; d_call: NA; j_call: TRBJ2-1; cdr3_length: 14; clone_size: NA; cdr3_aa: ASSLGDSGPYNEQF
v_call: TRBV7-8; d_call: TRBD1; j_call: TRBJ1-1; cdr3_length: 10; clone_size: NA; cdr3_aa: ASGQGNTEAF
v_call: TRBV15; d_call: NA; j_call: TRBJ2-2; cdr3_length: 12; clone_size: NA; cdr3_aa: ATRWGGGTGELF
v_call: TRBV28; d_call: TRBD1; j_call: TRBJ2-7; cdr3_length: 13; clone_size: NA; cdr3_aa: ASTFGTGVSYEQY
v_call: TRBV5-6; d_call: NA; j_call: TRBJ2-3; cdr3_length: 11; clone_size: NA; cdr3_aa: ASSLGTTDTQY
v_call: TRBV4-1; d_call: NA; j_call: TRBJ1-5; cdr3_length: 11; clone_size: NA; cdr3_aa: ASSLTADQPQH
v_call: TRBV5-1; d_call: NA; j_call: TRBJ2-5; cdr3_length: 11; clone_size: once; cdr3_aa: ASRAGGQETQY
v_call: TRBV7-9; d_call: TRBD1; j_call: TRBJ2-3; cdr3_length: 13; clone_size: NA; cdr3_aa: ASSLFQGGTDTQY
v_call: TRBV2; d_call: NA; j_call: TRBJ1-2; cdr3_length: 12; clone_size: NA; cdr3_aa: ASSEAPTRYGYT
v_call: TRBV6-4; d_call: NA; j_call: TRBJ1-2; cdr3_length: 11; clone_size: few; cdr3_aa: ASTWTPNYGYT
v_call: TRBV5-4; d_call: NA; j_call: TRBJ2-7; cdr3_length: 12; clone_size: NA; cdr3_aa: ASSTGVGSHEQY
v_call: TRBV19; d_call: NA; j_call: TRBJ2-2; cdr3_length: 12; clone_size: NA; cdr3_aa: ATTPEGDTGELF
v_call: TRBV6-1; d_call: TRBD2; j_call: TRBJ2-3; cdr3_length: 16; clone_size: NA; cdr3_aa: ASSEALWGLVPTDTQY
v_call: TRBV11-2; d_call: TRBD1; j_call: TRBJ1-5; cdr3_length: 12; clone_size: NA; cdr3_aa: ASSPAGGRQPQH
v_call: TRBV5-1; d_call: NA; j_call: TRBJ2-7; cdr3_length: 11; clone_size: once; cdr3_aa: ASSSDRSYEQY
v_call: TRBV5-6; d_call: NA; j_call: TRBJ2-3; cdr3_length: 9; clone_size: NA; cdr3_aa: ASSLADTQY
v_call: TRBV29-1; d_call: NA; j_call: TRBJ2-2; cdr3_length: 12; clone_size: NA; cdr3_aa: SVDSGAGTGELF
v_call: TRBV6-1; d_call: NA; j_call: TRBJ1-1; cdr3_length: 13; clone_size: NA; cdr3_aa: ASSEGVTGSTEAF
v_call: TRBV9; d_call: TRBD1; j_call: TRBJ2-5; cdr3_length: 14; clone_size: NA; cdr3_aa: ASSVERTGGEETQY
v_call: TRBV18; d_call: NA; j_call: TRBJ2-3; cdr3_length: 13; clone_size: NA; cdr3_aa: ASSPVEGGPDTQY
v_call: TRBV27; d_call: TRBD2; j_call: TRBJ2-5; cdr3_length: 14; clone_size: NA; cdr3_aa: ASSLGTSGVVETQY
v_call: TRBV30; d_call: TRBD1; j_call: TRBJ2-2; cdr3_length: 13; clone_size: NA; cdr3_aa: AWARGLSNTGELF
v_call: TRBV29-1; d_call: TRBD2; j_call: TRBJ2-3; cdr3_length: 14; clone_size: NA; cdr3_aa: SVEGLAGGLTDTQY
v_call: TRBV4-2; d_call: TRBD1; j_call: TRBJ1-2; cdr3_length: 13; clone_size: NA; cdr3_aa: ASSQGPGQVTGYT